This T cell receptor (beta chain) was found in a study of yellow fever vaccine responses in identical twins (dated by TCRdb to about 2018). About the study as a whole: Focusing on identical twins, the study followed the T cell clones that responded to the vaccine, and did so with precision. Overall study outcomes, separate from this receptor: According to the authors, in identical twins the way T cells responded to vaccination appeared partly convergent and partly personalized.

The method was RT-PCR. The instrument given in TCRdb is Illumina HiSeq 2500. In-frame beta chains were kept once TCRdb had trimmed the public reads at Q25 with fastp and called clones with MiXCR. Rows merge per CDR3 protein into single entries with the most common DNA and genes. The sample table records some 20,000 distinct CDR3 sequences; 65% to 75% of these occur just once. The ten largest make up less than 2.5% of the sample. V is trimmed back by 3 bases and J by 5 bases, and the junction contains 8 bases that no gene match accounts for. The CDR3 has 16 amino acids, counting the end cysteine and phenylalanine. The entry retains the CDR3 DNA only, 48 bases that are in frame from base 1. CDR1 and CDR2 are drawn from the germline V gene: SGDLS, YYNGEE. This clonotype showed up just a few times. Its specific antigen is unknown. No per-base quality is available; no much larger clone lies one base away.

This receptor was taken from a woman under 30 who received the yellow fever vaccine. Donor details come from another sample of the same person, matched by shared clones. The sequence is built from TRBV9 and TRBJ1-6; 7 of the junction bases match TRBD1. The sequencing here drew on T cells from blood (PBMCs), unsorted or a sorted subset (not recorded which), taken before or after yellow fever vaccination (not recorded which). The sequenced DNA is TGTGCCAGCAGCGCATCCCGGGACAGAAATAATTCACCCCTCCACTTT. The resulting protein is CASSASRDRNNSPLHF.